One and the same sample provided the 30 T cell receptor beta chains below, sequenced in a study of shared clonotypes between healthy human individuals. Sequencing was performed with immunoSEQ multiplex PCR; in TCRdb, only in-frame clones are kept and a portion is missing. This sample yields approximately 2.4 million clones, of which 90% to 96% are seen a single time; roughly 0.13% belongs to the top ten. The sequenced material came from naive CD4+ T cells sorted from blood. Subset defined: CD45RA+ positively selected. The receptors derive from a man younger than 35 in good health.

CDR3 amino acids: CASALSGGGANVLTF. The CDR3 region has the DNA TGTGCCAGCGCTCTCTCCGGTGGCGGGGCCAACGTCCTGACTTTC. The chain recombines TRBV18 with TRBJ2-6; D is uncertain. This CDR3 contains 15 residues. V lost 8 bases, J lost 4 bases, and 15 bases lay in between. Germline CDR1 reads KGHSH; CDR2 reads LQKENI.

The chain couples TRBV19 to TRBJ2-5; 7 nucleotides agree with TRBD1. The CDR3 totals 13 residues. Germline CDR1 and CDR2: LNHDA and SQIVND (reference sequence). Trimming took 5 bases from V and 3 from J; bases not matched to a gene: 3. The CDR3 nucleotides are TGTGCCAGTAGTGTCCAGGGGGAAGAGACCCAGTACTTC. This encodes CASSVQGEETQYF.

The rearrangement links TRBV10-1 to TRBJ2-5; a possible D gene is TRBD2 (5 bases). V shed 5 bases and J shed 5 bases, with 12 bases lying between them. The CDR3 loop spans 13 amino acids. Germline-derived CDR1 and CDR2 are WNHNN and SYGVQD (reference sequence). The CDR3 sequence: CASSSRTGETQYF. As DNA, the CDR3 is TGCGCCAGCAGTTCGCGGACGGGGGAGACCCAGTACTTC.

The CDR3 loop reads CASSEYLGTTPGETQYF. For the CDR3, the DNA is TGTGCCAGCAGTGAATATCTGGGGACAACCCCTGGGGAGACCCAGTACTTC. The J gene is TRBJ2-5, the V gene TRBV25-1; D perhaps matches TRBD1 (6 bases). The CDR3 extends over 17 amino acids. Germline V gene sequence: CDR1 MGHDK, CDR2 SYGVNS. V was cut by 0 bases and J by 5 bases, with 19 bases left in between.

The V gene is TRBV2, the J gene TRBJ2-7; 8 bases line up with TRBD1. Germline-derived CDR1 and CDR2 are SNHLY and FYNNEI. This CDR3 is 12 amino acids long. V dropped 8 bases and J dropped 7; count of bases not matched to a gene: 7. The CDR3 here is CASVQGAREQYF. The CDR3 DNA follows: TGTGCCAGCGTGCAGGGGGCTCGGGAGCAGTACTTC.

This chain links TRBV28 with TRBJ1-2; 7 bases are shared with TRBD1. The CDR3 runs 16 residues. V gave up 6 bases and J gave up 3 bases; unmatched junction bases: 13. From germline, CDR1 is MDHEN and CDR2 SYDVKM. The CDR3 is CASRTQGGNGDYGYTF. The CDR3 coding sequence is TGTGCCAGCAGAACCCAGGGGGGGAACGGCGACTATGGCTACACCTTC.

This chain joins TRBV30 and TRBJ2-1, with D possibly called TRBD1 or TRBD2 (7 bases each). Germline lookup yields CDR1 GTSNPN and CDR2 SVGIG (reference sequence). This CDR3 comprises 15 residues. Trimming removed 3 bases at V and 1 base at J, with 13 bases between. In DNA form, the CDR3 reads TGTGCCTGGAGCCAGGGGGGGGGTTCCTACAATGAGCAGTTCTTC. Translating it yields CAWSQGGGSYNEQFF.

This sequence joins TRBV5-4 and TRBJ1-6, with D tentatively TRBD1 (6 bases). The CDR3 runs to 16 residues. Germline assignment: CDR1 SGHNT and CDR2 YYREEE (reference sequence). V dropped 3 bases and J dropped 4 bases, with 14 bases sitting between them. Here the CDR3 reads CASSSRTAGYNSPLHF. The CDR3 DNA reads as TGTGCCAGCAGCTCACGGACAGCGGGATATAATTCACCCCTCCACTTT. The full variable domain, in which reference TRBV5-4 and TRBJ1-6 provide the parts outside the CDR3, is ETGVTQSPTHLIKTRGQQVTLRCSSQSGHNTVSWYQQALGQGPQFIFQYYREEENGRGNFPPRFSGLQFPNYSSELNVNALELDDSALYLCASSSRTAGYNSPLHFGNGTRLTVT.

The rearrangement uses TRBV27 and TRBJ2-5; 13 bases agree with TRBD2. CDR1 and CDR2 from the germline V gene are MNHEY and SMNVEV (reference sequence). V lost 5 bases, J lost 13 bases, and 4 bases stayed unmatched. The CDR3 extends over 12 amino acids. The CDR3 region has the DNA TGTGCCAGCAGTCCGACTAGCGGGGGGTGGTACTTC. Translation: CASSPTSGGWYF.

The count of this clone is one. The rearrangement links TRBV28 to TRBJ1-2, with D uncertain. The length of the CDR3 is 14 residues. Per the germline V gene, CDR1 is MDHEN and CDR2 is SYDVKM. V lost 6 bases, J lost 8 bases, and 19 bases lay in between. The CDR3 DNA follows: TGTGCCAGCAGCCCTCCGGGAGAATCGCGGGGCTACACCTTC. Translating gives CASSPPGESRGYTF.

The V and J genes are TRBV15 and TRBJ1-6, with no clear D. The CDR3 is made up of 12 amino acids. The germline CDR1 and CDR2 sequences are LNHNV and YYDKDF (reference sequence). V lost 4 bases and J lost 8, with 6 bases in between. Here the CDR3 DNA reads TGTGCCACCAGCAAGTGGGATTCACCCCTCCACTTT. Residues: CATSKWDSPLHF.

A word on this clone: The same CDR3 also results from other DNA sequences found in this sample. The rearrangement uses TRBV11-2 and TRBJ1-5; D not certain. The CDR3 sequence is 15 residues long. Germline V gene lookup returns CDR1 SGHAT and CDR2 FQNNGV. V lost 0 bases, J lost 0 bases, and 6 bases lay in between. The CDR3 region is CASSLDSGSNQPQHF. The CDR3 nucleotides read TGTGCCAGCAGCTTAGATTCAGGTAGCAATCAGCCCCAGCATTTT.

This rearrangement joins TRBV6-5 to TRBJ2-7, with a possible D match to TRBD2 (7 bases). The germline V gene has CDR1 MNHEY and CDR2 SVGAGI. The CDR3 loop spans 13 amino acids. V was shortened by 5 bases and J by 2 bases, with 10 bases between the two germline ends. Written as DNA, the CDR3 is TGTGCCAGCAGTACAGGGAGGGCCTACGAGCAGTACTTC. This gives the protein CASSTGRAYEQYF.

The chain recombines TRBV6-5 with TRBJ1-5; D gene ambiguous. V shed 3 bases and J shed 6 bases, with 15 bases lying between them. This CDR3 has 15 residues. Germline CDR1 is MNHEY and CDR2 is SVGAGI. CDR3 in DNA: TGTGCCAGCAGTTATAGGGTTCCAGGCTCTCAGCCCCAGCATTTT. It specifies CASSYRVPGSQPQHF.

This rearrangement joins TRBV5-1 to TRBJ2-3; TRBD2 might be the D (5 bases). Trimming stripped 2 bases from V and 0 bases from J, with 13 bases between. CDR3 length equals 16 residues. The germline V gene encodes CDR1 SGHRS and CDR2 YFSETQ. The CDR3 is CASSFKAGPSTDTQYF. In DNA, the CDR3 is TGCGCCAGCAGCTTCAAGGCGGGTCCTAGCACAGATACGCAGTATTTT.

The gene calls are TRBV19 and TRBJ1-1; D is possibly TRBD1 (5 bases). V lost 5 bases and J lost 0, with 13 bases in between. The germline V gene has CDR1 LNHDA and CDR2 SQIVND (reference sequence). CDR3 length: 15 residues. The CDR3 protein is CASSSGTEMNTEAFF. In DNA form, the CDR3 reads TGTGCCAGTAGTTCCGGGACCGAGATGAACACTGAAGCTTTCTTT.

The chain links TRBV6-1 to TRBJ2-7; 10 nucleotides agree with TRBD2. The germline V gene encodes CDR1 MNHNS and CDR2 SASEGT. This CDR3 has 14 residues. V lost 4 bases, J lost 3 bases, and 3 bases stayed unmatched. The CDR3, as DNA: TGTGCCAGCAGTGCAGAGCGGGGGGGCTACGAGCAGTACTTC. It codes for CASSAERGGYEQYF.

Regarding this clone: Other DNA sequences of this sample code for an identical CDR3. V is TRBV27 and J is TRBJ1-3; TRBD1 might be the D (5 bases). V was pared by 0 bases and J by 2 bases, with 5 bases between. The CDR3 is 14 amino acids. Germline V lookup: CDR1 MNHEY, CDR2 SMNVEV (reference sequence). CDR3 loop: CASSLSGAGNTIYF. The CDR3 bases are TGTGCCAGCAGTTTATCAGGGGCTGGAAACACCATATATTTT.

The chain recombines TRBV7-2 with TRBJ1-6; no clear D gene. V was shortened by 5 bases and J by 6 bases, with 8 bases between the two germline ends. Germline V gene lookup returns CDR1 SGHTA and CDR2 FQGNSA. This CDR3 comprises 13 residues. The CDR3 sequence is CASSPNGNSPLHF. In DNA form, the CDR3 reads TGTGCCAGCAGCCCCAACGGTAATTCACCCCTCCACTTT.

The rearrangement joins TRBV7-2 to TRBJ1-5, with D possibly TRBD1 on 6 matching bases. This CDR3 has 13 residues. Germline lookup yields CDR1 SGHTA and CDR2 FQGNSA. V lost 3 bases and J 6 bases, leaving 9 bases between the germline ends. The CDR3 is CASSFRGLQPQHF. The CDR3, as DNA: TGTGCCAGCAGCTTCAGGGGTCTTCAGCCCCAGCATTTT.

This chain uses TRBV4-3 with TRBJ2-1, with D possibly matching TRBD1 (5 bases). The CDR3 contains 16 residues. Germline CDR1 LGHNA, CDR2 YSLEER. The ends were cut back, 1 base at V and 0 bases at J, with 10 bases in the middle. In DNA, the CDR3 is TGCGCCAGCAGCCAAGTGGAGCAGGGCTCCTACAATGAGCAGTTCTTC. Translating gives CASSQVEQGSYNEQFF.

The chain recombines TRBV28 with TRBJ1-4; D may be TRBD1 (5 bases). V was cut by 5 bases and J by 8 bases, with 15 bases left in between. The CDR3 extends over 14 amino acids. Germline values: CDR1 MDHEN, CDR2 SYDVKM. The CDR3, as DNA: TGTGCCAGCAGTACTCCGGGAGGGGTAGAAAAACTGTTTTTT. Its protein product is CASSTPGGVEKLFF.

This chain connects TRBV20-1 to TRBJ2-1; 7 bases are a match to TRBD1. CDR1 and CDR2 (germline): DFQATT, SNEGSKA (reference sequence). The ends lost 7 bases at V and 15 bases at J; junction bases unmatched: 12. This CDR3 has 11 amino acids. CDR3 DNA sequence: TGCAGTGTTTCCTACGACAGGGACCCGTTCTTC. Translating it yields CSVSYDRDPFF.

In DNA form, the CDR3 reads TGCGCCAGCAGTCAGTTGGGGTCAGGGGTCAATCAGCCCCAGCATTTT. Amino acid sequence: CASSQLGSGVNQPQHF. The J gene is TRBJ1-5, the V gene TRBV23-1; D is perhaps TRBD1 (6 bases). TRBV23-1 has ORF status, its function being uncertain. Trimming cost V 3 bases and J 3 bases, with 15 bases left between them. This CDR3 has 16 amino acids.

This sequence joins TRBV9 and TRBJ2-6, with 7 bases fitting TRBD1. This CDR3 contains 17 residues. Trimming at V came to 0 bases and at J to 0 bases, leaving 3 bases not matched to a gene. Germline values: CDR1 SGDLS, CDR2 YYNGEE. DNA of the CDR3: TGTGCCAGCAGCGTAGGGGACAGTCGCTCTGGGGCCAACGTCCTGACTTTC. Residues: CASSVGDSRSGANVLTF.

J is TRBJ2-3 and V is TRBV5-1; 14 bases are a match to TRBD2. CDR3 length: 16 amino acids. CDR1 and CDR2 (germline): SGHRS, YFSETQ. Losses at the gene ends were 4 bases for V and 3 bases for J; bases not matched to a gene: 4. CDR3 protein: CASSETSGRATDTQYF. CDR3 DNA: TGCGCCAGCAGCGAGACTAGCGGGAGGGCTACAGATACGCAGTATTTT. The full variable domain, with the rest looked up from reference TRBV5-1 and TRBJ2-3, is KAGVTQTPRYLIKTRGQQVTLSCSPISGHRSVSWYQQTPGQGLQFLFEYFSETQRNKGNFPGRFSGRQFSNSRSEMNVSTLELGDSALYLCASSETSGRATDTQYFGPGTRLTVL.

To note about this clone: One junction end disagrees with the germline gene, perhaps due to a read error. This chain uses TRBV18 with TRBJ2-7; TRBD2 matches at 8 bases. Germline V lookup: CDR1 KGHSH, CDR2 LQKENI. The CDR3 contains 15 residues. The CDR3 reads CASSPTGGPSNEQYF. The CDR3 DNA reads TGTGCCAGCTCACCGACGGGAGGGCCCTCCAACGAGCAGTACTTC. Full variable domain (remainder filled in from reference TRBV18 and TRBJ2-7): NAGVMQNPRHLVRRRGQEARLRCSPMKGHSHVYWYRQLPEEGLKFMVYLQKENIIDESGMPKERFSAEFPKEGPSILRIQQVVRGDSAAYFCASSPTGGPSNEQYFGPGTRLTVT.

The V call is TRBV7-8, the J call TRBJ1-5, with 7 positions matching TRBD1. There are 17 residues in the CDR3. CDR1 is SGHVS and CDR2 is FQNEAQ in the germline V gene. Trimming cost V 2 bases and J 11 bases; bases outside gene matches: 18. CDR3 loop: CASSLPPRGGQEPSQHF. CDR3 in DNA: TGTGCCAGCAGCTTACCTCCTCGGGGAGGACAGGAACCGTCCCAGCATTTT.

This chain uses TRBV19 with TRBJ2-1, with TRBD2 matching over 7 bases. Trimming removed 3 bases from V and 4 bases from J; junction bases left unmatched: 6. CDR3 length: 15 residues. Germline V CDR1 and CDR2: LNHDA, SQIVND (reference sequence). The CDR3 DNA reads TGTGCCAGTAGTATCGGCGGGAGTGGGTACAATGAGCAGTTCTTC. It specifies CASSIGGSGYNEQFF.

The chain couples TRBV6-5 to TRBJ1-1; TRBD1 aligns across 7 bases. The CDR3 loop spans 15 amino acids. V shed 11 bases, J shed 5 bases, and the junction held 17 bases outside the gene matches. Germline CDR1 MNHEY, CDR2 SVGAGI. The CDR3 nucleotides are TGTGCCTCGGGTGGGGCGAGGGGGCGGGATACTGAAGCTTTCTTT. It encodes CASGGARGRDTEAFF.